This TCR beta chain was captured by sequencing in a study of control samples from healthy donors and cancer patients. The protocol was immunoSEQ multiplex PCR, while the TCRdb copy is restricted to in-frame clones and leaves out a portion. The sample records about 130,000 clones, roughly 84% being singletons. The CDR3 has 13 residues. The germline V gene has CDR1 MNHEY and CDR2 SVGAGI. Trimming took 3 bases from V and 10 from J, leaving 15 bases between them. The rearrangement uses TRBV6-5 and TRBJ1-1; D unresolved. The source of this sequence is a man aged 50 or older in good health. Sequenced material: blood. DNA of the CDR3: TGTGCCAGCAGTTATGACCGGGTTTGGGGAGCTTTCTTT. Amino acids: CASSYDRVWGAFF.